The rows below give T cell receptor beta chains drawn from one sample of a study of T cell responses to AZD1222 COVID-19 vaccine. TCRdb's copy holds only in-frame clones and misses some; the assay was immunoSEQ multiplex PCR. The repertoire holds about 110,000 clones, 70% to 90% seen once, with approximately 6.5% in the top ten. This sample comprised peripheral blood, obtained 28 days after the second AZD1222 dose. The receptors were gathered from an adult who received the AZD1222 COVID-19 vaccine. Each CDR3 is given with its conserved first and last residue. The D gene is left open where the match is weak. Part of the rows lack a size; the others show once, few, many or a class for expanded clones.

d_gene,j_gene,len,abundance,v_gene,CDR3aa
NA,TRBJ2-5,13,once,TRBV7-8,CASSKQGLETQYF
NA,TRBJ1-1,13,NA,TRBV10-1,CASSLSHGAEAFF
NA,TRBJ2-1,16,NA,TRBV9,CASSPWSGAKPNEQFF
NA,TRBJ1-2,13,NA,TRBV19,CASSTQGSYGYTF
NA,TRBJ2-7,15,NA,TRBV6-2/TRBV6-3,CASSYSGNRVIEQYF
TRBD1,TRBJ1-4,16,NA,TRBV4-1,CASSQAPGGSNEKLFF
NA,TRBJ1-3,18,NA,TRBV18,CASSLAIGTSTSGNTIYF
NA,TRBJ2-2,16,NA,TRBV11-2,CASSLFGRGDTGELFF
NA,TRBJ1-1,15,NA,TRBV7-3,CASSLTGDANTEAFF
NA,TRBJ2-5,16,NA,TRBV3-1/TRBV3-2,CASSQEGSGVQETQYF
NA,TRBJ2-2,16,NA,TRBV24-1,CATSDLGAAGAGELFF
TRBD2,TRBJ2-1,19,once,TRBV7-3,CASSSGLAGVPNLYNEQFF
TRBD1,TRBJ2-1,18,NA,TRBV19,CASSISHMGTGTWNEQFF
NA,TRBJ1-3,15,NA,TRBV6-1,CAVSRGQSSGNTIYF
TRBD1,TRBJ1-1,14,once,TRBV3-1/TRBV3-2,CASSRQGGNTEAFF
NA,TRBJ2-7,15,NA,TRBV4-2,CASSQELELYYEQYF
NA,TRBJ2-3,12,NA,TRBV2,CASNWGTDTQYF
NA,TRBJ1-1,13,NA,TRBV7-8,CASSLALGREAFF
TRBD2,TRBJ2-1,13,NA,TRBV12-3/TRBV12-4,CASRREGANEQFF
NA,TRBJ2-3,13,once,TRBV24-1,CATSLGRTDTQYF
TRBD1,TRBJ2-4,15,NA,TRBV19,CASSQLRQGDDIQYF
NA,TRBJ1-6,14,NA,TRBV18,CASSPRGPNSPLHF
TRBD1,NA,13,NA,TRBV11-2,CASSPGQPYEQYF
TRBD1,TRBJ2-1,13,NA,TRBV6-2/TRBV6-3,CASSLWGQNEQFF
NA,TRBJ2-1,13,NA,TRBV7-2,CASSTYGIVSPFF
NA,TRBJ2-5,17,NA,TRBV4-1,CASSQYEAASSPETQYF